Presented here are 17 T cell receptor beta chains from one specimen sequenced in a study of T cells in women clearing cervical HPV infection (dated by TCRdb to between 2017 and 2018). The library was obtained by the immunoSEQ multiplex PCR assay. In TCRdb, the immuneACCESS table is reduced to in-frame sequences with V and J assigned. These tables do not hold every clone; where another copy was compared, an unresolved V gene accounts for under half, and the others remain unexplained. The table for this sample shows under 35,000 clones. In total, the top ten clones hold approximately 16% of the sample. Sequences were obtained from blood buffy coat. Receptor source: a woman aged 18 to 69 with a cervical HPV16 infection that either progressed to CIN3+ or cleared (not recorded which).

A note on this clone: The CDR3 end lies 3 residues beyond the end of the read and is filled in from the germline J gene. The rearrangement joins TRBV20-1 to TRBJ1-1; D uncertain. Germline V gene data show CDR1 as DFQATT and CDR2 as SNEGSKA (reference sequence). Trimming removed 0 bases at V and 1 base at J, with 9 bases between. The CDR3 consists of 14 residues. The covered CDR3 bases are TGCAGTGCTAGAGATCGGGTGGGGAACACTGAA. Residues: CSARDRVGNTE. The entire CDR3 sequence reads CSARDRVGNTEAFF.

As to this clone: The read falls 3 residues short of the CDR3 end, and the missing part is taken from the germline J gene. This sequence joins TRBV30 and TRBJ2-2, with TRBD1 as a possible D gene (5 bases). The CDR3 length is 11 residues. The germline CDR1 and CDR2 sequences are GTSNPN and SVGIG (reference sequence). CDR3 region: CAWNTGEKLFF. CDR3 bases read: TGTGCCTGGAACACAGGTGAAAAG.

About this clone: The sequence runs out 3 residues before the end of the CDR3; the remainder is reconstructed from the germline J gene. The chain joins TRBV30 to TRBJ2-2; D not certain. Trimming left V 4 bases short and J 4 bases short, with 7 bases between. The length of the CDR3 is 12 residues. CDR1 is GTSNPN, CDR2 SVGIG, per germline (reference sequence). The DNA read from the CDR3 is TGTGCCTGGACATGGGCCACCGGGGAG. Its protein is CAWTWATGE. Given in full, the CDR3 is CAWTWATGELFF.

With respect to this clone: The read halts 3 residues ahead of the CDR3 end, with the missing end drawn from the germline J gene. The chain carries TRBV19 and TRBJ2-7; weak D call: TRBD2 (6 bases). The CDR3 extends over 14 amino acids. Looked up from germline, CDR1 is LNHDA and CDR2 is SQIVND (reference sequence). V was cut by 10 bases and J by 0 bases, with 16 bases left in between. The CDR3 DNA, read in part, is TGTGCCACCTCACCGACTAGGAGCTCCTACGAG. This gives the protein CATSPTRSSYE. The entire CDR3 protein is CATSPTRSSYEQYF.

Worth noting for this clone: The read ends 3 residues before the CDR3 terminus; that terminus is restored from the germline J gene. The chain employs TRBV7-3 and TRBJ2-3; 9 bases are shared with TRBD2. The germline V gene has CDR1 SGHTA and CDR2 FQGTGA. After removal of 4 bases from V and 5 bases from J, the junction contained 13 bases not matched to a gene. The CDR3 runs 17 residues. Here the CDR3 reads CASSSTTPSGVGDTQYF. CDR3 DNA (partial): TGTGCCAGCAGCTCCACAACCCCTAGCGGGGTTGGAGATACG.

About this clone: Read sequence stops 3 residues before the CDR3 end, and the germline J gene provides the missing end. This chain connects TRBV5-1 to TRBJ2-5, with TRBD1 identical over 10 bases. The V and J ends lost 3 bases and 3 bases, in that order; junction bases with no gene match: 5. The CDR3 is 15 amino acids. The V gene's germline CDR1 is SGHRS and CDR2 YFSETQ. CDR3 DNA (partial): TGCGCCAGCAGCTGGACCGGGACAGGGGAAGAGACC. Translated, it gives CASSWTGTGEET. The full CDR3 sequence reads CASSWTGTGEETQYF.

A word on this clone: The read finishes 3 residues shy of the CDR3 end, and the germline J gene is used to complete it. This chain links TRBV19 with TRBJ2-7, with TRBD2 identical over 10 bases. Germline CDR1 reads LNHDA; CDR2 reads SQIVND (reference sequence). This CDR3 has 16 residues. V lost 6 bases to trimming and J lost 3 bases; unmatched junction nucleotides: 11. The covered CDR3 bases are TGTGCCAGTAGCCCTGCCCGGGCTAGCGGGAGCTACGAG. Amino acid sequence: CASSPARASGSYE. The complete CDR3 reads CASSPARASGSYEQYF.

As to this clone: Read coverage stops 3 residues before the CDR3 terminus; the germline J gene supplies the remainder. Other DNA sequences within the sample encode an identical CDR3. The genes are TRBV7-8 and TRBJ2-7, with 7 positions matching TRBD1. Germline V lookup: CDR1 SGHVS, CDR2 FQNEAQ. This CDR3 contains 14 residues. Trimming at V came to 6 bases and at J to 3 bases, leaving 8 bases not matched to a gene. Here the CDR3 reads CASSSRDSHYEQYF. The CDR3 bases that were read are TGTGCCAGCAGTTCCCGGGACAGCCACTACGAG.

With regard to this clone: The read stops 3 residues short of the end of the CDR3; the missing end is completed from the germline J gene. The rearrangement uses TRBV19 and TRBJ2-4, with D perhaps TRBD1 (5 bases). CDR3 length equals 14 residues. Germline V gives CDR1 LNHDA, CDR2 SQIVND (reference sequence). The DNA read from the CDR3 is TGTGCCAGTAGTACTCCCCAGGGCCTGCAGGGT. Protein product: CASSTPQGLQG. The full CDR3 protein is CASSTPQGLQGQYF.

Considering frequency, this clone is medium-sized. Incomplete CDR3 DNA: TGTGCCAGCAGTATTGGACTCAACTACGAC. This codes for CASSIGLNYD. The whole CDR3 region reads CASSIGLNYDYTF. The chain is built from TRBV28 and TRBJ1-2; D unresolved. The read ends 3 residues before the CDR3 terminus; that terminus is restored from the germline J gene. This CDR3 has 13 amino acids. CDR1 MDHEN and CDR2 SYDVKM come from the germline V gene.

With respect to this clone: The read ends 3 residues before the CDR3 terminus; that terminus is restored from the germline J gene. This sequence joins TRBV2 and TRBJ2-3; TRBD1 might be the D (5 bases). Germline-derived CDR1 and CDR2 are SNHLY and FYNNEI. The length of the CDR3 is 15 residues. The CDR3 bases that were read are TGTGCCAGCAGTGAAGGGGGCATTAGCAATCAGCCG. It translates to CASSEGGISNQP. The full CDR3 protein is CASSEGGISNQPQYF. The full variable domain, rest sourced from reference TRBV2 and TRBJ2-3, is EPEVTQTPSHQVTQMGQEVILRCVPISNHLYFYWYRQILGQKVEFLVSFYNNEISEKSEIFDDQFSVERPDGSNFTLKIRSTKLEDSAMYFCASSEGGISNQPQYFGPGTRLTVL.

With regard to this clone: With the read ending 3 residues before the CDR3 end, the germline J gene is used to fill in that end. The sample has other DNA sequences that encode this CDR3 too. The chain carries TRBV19 and TRBJ1-2, with D hard to call. This CDR3 comprises 14 residues. The V and J ends lost 9 bases and 0 bases respectively, with 14 bases between them. Germline CDR1 LNHDA, CDR2 SQIVND (reference sequence). The sequenced part of the CDR3 DNA is TGTGCCAGCAGTCAGCGGGGAGCTAACTATGGC. This sequence encodes CASSQRGANYG. The full CDR3 protein is CASSQRGANYGYTF.

Remarks on this clone: From the germline J gene comes the end of the CDR3, since the read stops 3 residues before it. The rearrangement links TRBV7-3 to TRBJ2-4, with a tentative D call TRBD1 (6 bases). V was trimmed by 0 bases and J by 0 bases, leaving 15 bases between them. The CDR3 is made up of 18 amino acids. Germline values: CDR1 SGHTA, CDR2 FQGTGA. The sequenced CDR3 bases are TGTGCCAGCAGCTTAACCCGTGGGGGACATATAGCCAAAAACATT. The encoded protein is CASSLTRGGHIAKNI. The complete CDR3 sequence is CASSLTRGGHIAKNIQYF. Full variable domain (missing parts from reference TRBV7-3 and TRBJ2-4): GAGVSQTPSNKVTEKGKYVELRCDPISGHTALYWYRQSLGQGPEFLIYFQGTGAADDSGLPNDRFFAVRPEGSVSTLKIQRTERGDSAVYLCASSLTRGGHIAKNIQYFGAGTRLSVL.

Details on this clone: The read is 3 residues too short to cover the CDR3 end, so that end is filled in from the germline J gene. The V call is TRBV30, the J call TRBJ2-7; D remains unclear. The V end lost 0 bases, the J end lost 3 bases, and 9 bases lay between the germline ends. The germline gives CDR1 GTSNPN, CDR2 SVGIG (reference sequence). The length of the CDR3 is 13 residues. The CDR3 protein is CAWSVKQNYEQYF. CDR3 bases read: TGTGCCTGGAGTGTAAAACAGAACTACGAG.

Details on this clone: Read coverage stops 3 residues before the CDR3 terminus; the germline J gene supplies the remainder. This chain uses TRBV7-2 with TRBJ1-2; D not resolved. The germline V gene encodes CDR1 SGHTA and CDR2 FQGNSA. The CDR3 covers 14 residues. CDR3 loop: CASSNSGSYNDYTF. CDR3 DNA, as far as it was read: TGTGCCAGCAGTAATAGCGGGAGCTACAATGAC. The full variable domain, its missing parts supplied by reference TRBV7-2 and TRBJ1-2, is GAGVSQSPSNKVTEKGKDVELRCDPISGHTALYWYRQSLGQGLEFLIYFQGNSAPDKSGLPSDRFSAERTGGSVSTLTIQRTQQEDSAVYLCASSNSGSYNDYTFGSGTRLTVV.

A note on this clone: Coverage ceases 3 residues before the CDR3 finishes, and the germline J gene fills in the end. This sample also contains other DNA sequences that code for the same CDR3. The chain has TRBV19 and TRBJ1-2; D may be TRBD1 (5 bases). V shed 9 bases and J shed 3 bases, with 17 bases lying between them. This CDR3 spans 14 amino acids. The V gene's germline CDR1 is LNHDA and CDR2 SQIVND (reference sequence). The CDR3 reads CASSARRGDYGYTF. The sequenced part of the CDR3 DNA is TGTGCCAGCAGTGCGCGAAGGGGAGACTATGGC.

Concerning this clone itself: The CDR3 end is not reached by the read, which stops 3 residues before it; the germline J gene fills it in. This chain links TRBV11-3 with TRBJ2-5; 8 bases fit TRBD2. Trimming cost V 0 bases and J 4 bases; bases outside gene matches: 1. Germline CDR1 SGHNT, CDR2 YENEEA. There are 14 residues in the CDR3. The sequenced part of the CDR3 DNA is TGTGCCAGCAGCTTAGACCGGGGGGGAGAGACC. It specifies CASSLDRGGET. The full-length CDR3 reads as CASSLDRGGETQYF.